This record concerns one T cell receptor (beta chain) sequence. Its antigen remains unidentified. This sample stems from a study of T cell repertoires in cytomegalovirus infection. Background on the study: Public TCR beta signature analysis indicated the presence of both CMV infection and matching HLA type.

Study-level results: CMV-specific TCR beta clonotypes restricted by HLA-C dominated the ex vivo response. Totalled public TCR beta family frequency picked out people who carried CMV plus the relevant HLA.

This CDR3 region has 16 residues. Germline loops: CDR1 DFQATT, CDR2 SNEGSKA (reference sequence). V lost 4 bases, J lost 4 bases, and 15 bases stayed unmatched. One entry per CDR3 protein results from TCRdb running MiXCR on the reads. The sample lists 300,000 to 400,000 distinct CDR3 sequences; approximately 32% were seen once. The receptor's source is a human donor in good health (CMV status not recorded). Some clones in this sample may be carry-over from other donors' samples. This chain connects TRBV20-1 to TRBJ2-7; 8 positions agree with TRBD2. The sequences come from cultured PBMCs, collected from culture after CMV antigen stimulation. CDR3 residues: CSATTWSGTSVYEQYF. CDR3 DNA sequence: TGCAGTGCTACTACCTGGTCCGGGACTAGTGTTTACGAGCAGTACTTC.